This T cell receptor (beta chain) was documented in a study of blood T cell repertoires in COVID-19. CDR3 length: 12 amino acids. Trimming cost V 4 bases and J 7 bases, with 8 bases left between them. Germline values: CDR1 SNHLY, CDR2 FYNNEI. Only in-frame clones appear in the TCRdb table, and some are missing; sequencing was by immunoSEQ multiplex PCR. The repertoire holds about 320,000 clones, with more than 70% as singletons. The sequenced sample was peripheral blood. This TCR was sampled from a woman aged 45-60 years with acute or convalescent COVID-19. V is TRBV2 and J is TRBJ2-1; D unresolved. In nucleotides, the CDR3 is TGTGCCAGCAGTGCACCTCTAAATGAGCAGTTCTTC. Amino acids: CASSAPLNEQFF.